The T cell receptor beta chain described here comes from a study of human CD4 T cells and Enterobacteriaceae. Study-level results: Specific clonotypes appeared less expanded ex vivo than cross-reactive ones.

All CD4+ cells other than CD45RA+CCR7+CD95- naive cells were sorted as memory, over 95% pure. Profiled with immunoSEQ multiplex PCR; TCRdb holds only in-frame clones, not every one. The sample lists under 35,000 clones; 70% to 85% were seen once. Germline-derived CDR1 and CDR2 are SGHTA and FQGNSA. The CDR3 totals 15 residues. V shed 2 bases and J shed 1 base, with 11 bases lying between them. In the case of this clone: The antigen is undetermined.

Specimen: memory CD4+ T cells from blood. The chain joins TRBV7-2 to TRBJ2-5; tentatively, D is TRBD1 (6 bases). The TCR sequence derives from a human donor in good health. The CDR3 bases are TGTGCCAGCAGCTTACAACAGGGACCCCAAGAGACCCAGTACTTC. Translating gives CASSLQQGPQETQYF.